A single sample gave rise to the 23 T cell receptor beta chains below, sequenced in a study of T cell repertoires in cytomegalovirus infection. These receptors' antigens are unknown. TCRdb used MiXCR to reprocess the reads, holding one entry per CDR3 protein. In the table there are about 890,000 distinct CDR3 sequences, approximately 30% of which are singletons. The material was cultured CD8+ T cells from PBMCs, obtained from culture after CMV antigen stimulation. Receptor source: a human donor in good health (CMV status not recorded). Some clones in this sample may be carry-over from other donors' samples.

This chain joins TRBV7-6 and TRBJ2-1, with D unclear. CDR1 is SGHVS and CDR2 is FNYEAQ in the germline V gene. This CDR3 is 15 amino acids long. V was cut by 5 bases and J by 8 bases, with 19 bases left in between. The CDR3 protein is CASSPLVVGHDEQFF. For the CDR3, the DNA is TGTGCCAGCAGCCCCCTGGTGGTAGGGCACGATGAGCAGTTCTTC.

This clonotype has only a few counts. The rearrangement joins TRBV12-3 or TRBV12-4 to TRBJ2-7, with TRBD2 matching 8 bases. The V gene end was trimmed by 3 bases and the J gene end by 7 bases; junction bases not matched to a gene: 8. The CDR3 runs to 14 residues. CDR3 in amino acids: CASSLTGGNMEQYF. In DNA, the CDR3 is TGTGCCAGCAGTTTGACGGGGGGGAACATGGAGCAGTACTTC.

The V gene is TRBV6-2 or TRBV6-3, the J gene TRBJ2-1; D is unclear. This CDR3 has 14 residues. Germline loops: CDR1 MNHEY, CDR2 SVGEGT. The V end lost 4 bases, the J end lost 3 bases, and 10 bases lay between the germline ends. The CDR3 DNA is TGTGCCAGCAGTTCCCTCGGCGGCTACAATGAGCAGTTCTTC. Its protein is CASSSLGGYNEQFF.

The chain carries TRBV6-4 and TRBJ2-3; perhaps TRBD2 as D (6 bases). The CDR3 extends over 15 amino acids. Germline V lookup: CDR1 MRHNA, CDR2 SNTAGT. Trimming removed 6 bases from V and 5 bases from J, with 18 bases in between. The CDR3 DNA reads TGTGCCAGCAGAGAAACCGGGACTCTCGGAGATACGCAGTATTTT. The encoded protein is CASRETGTLGDTQYF.

Details on this clonotype: One end of the junction does not line up with germline, which may come from a read error. The V gene is TRBV6-2 or TRBV6-3, the J gene TRBJ1-1, with D tentatively TRBD1 (5 bases). The V gene's germline CDR1 is MNHEY and CDR2 SVGEGT. The CDR3 is 13 residues long. The CDR3 nucleotides are TGTGCCAACAGTTACGGGGCGAACACTGAAGCTTTCTTT. Translating gives CANSYGANTEAFF.

This rearrangement joins TRBV10-1 to TRBJ1-1, with D maybe TRBD1 (5 bases). The V and J ends lost 7 bases and 1 base respectively, with 10 bases between them. Germline-derived CDR1 and CDR2 are WNHNN and SYGVQD (reference sequence). The CDR3 sequence is 13 residues long. CDR3 protein: CASTLQENTEAFF. The CDR3 DNA follows: TGCGCCAGCACTCTACAGGAGAACACTGAAGCTTTCTTT.

The CDR3: CASRNHPPGSSYNSPLHF. CDR3 coding DNA: TGTGCCAGCAGAAATCATCCGCCCGGGAGCTCCTATAATTCACCCCTCCACTTT. This chain uses TRBV6-1 with TRBJ1-6; D unresolved. The CDR3 sequence is 18 residues long. The V gene lost 6 bases and the J gene lost 0 bases, with 18 bases spanning the gap. Germline CDR1 is MNHNS and CDR2 is SASEGT.

This clonotype was seen a few times. The chain carries TRBV20-1 and TRBJ2-1; the D is unclear. Trimming left V 4 bases short and J 0 bases short, with 13 bases between. The CDR3 extends over 15 amino acids. CDR1 DFQATT and CDR2 SNEGSKA come from the germline V gene (reference sequence). The CDR3 loop is CSAISSGSSYNEQFF. For the CDR3, the DNA is TGCAGTGCTATTTCGTCCGGAAGCTCCTACAATGAGCAGTTCTTC.

This clonotype was observed a few times. The chain joins TRBV5-5 to TRBJ2-7; D is unresolved. The ends were cut back, 2 bases at V and 2 bases at J, with 14 bases in the middle. The germline V gene encodes CDR1 SGHKS and CDR2 YYEKEE (reference sequence). This CDR3 has 15 amino acids. The CDR3 protein is CASSLMEKTPYEQYV. CDR3 bases: TGTGCCAGCAGCTTAATGGAGAAAACACCCTACGAGCAGTACGTC.

Ten or more counts support this clonotype. The rearrangement joins TRBV27 to TRBJ1-6; D gene uncertain. Germline V CDR1 and CDR2: MNHEY, SMNVEV (reference sequence). CDR3 size: 13 residues. V lost 8 bases to trimming and J lost 8 bases, with 13 bases between them. The CDR3 here is CASGFYRDSPLHF. CDR3 sequence (DNA): TGTGCCAGCGGCTTCTATAGGGATTCACCCCTCCACTTT.

This chain links TRBV6-5 with TRBJ1-3, with 8 bases fitting TRBD1. From germline, CDR1 is MNHEY and CDR2 SVGAGI. There are 16 residues in the CDR3. The junction had 6 bases not matched to a gene; V was cut back by 5 bases and J by 0 bases. The DNA for the CDR3 is TGTGCCAGCAGTGGACAGGGTCATACCTCTGGAAACACCATATATTTT. Translating gives CASSGQGHTSGNTIYF.

This clonotype was found a few times. Here the CDR3 omits its conserved ending phenylalanine or tryptophan, so a read error is the likely source. The DNA is omitted, as the CDR3 cannot be located on it reliably, and the CDR3 follows TCRdb's listing. This sequence joins TRBV7-9 and TRBJ2-3; whether TRBD1, the table's D call, matches the DNA was not checked. Germline CDR1 SEHNR, CDR2 FQNEAQ (reference sequence). The CDR3 region is 13 residues in length, termini included. CDR3 sequence: CASSHRDREISVQ.

This clonotype was observed a few times. This chain joins TRBV6-1 and TRBJ2-5, with D perhaps TRBD1 (6 bases). Looked up from germline, CDR1 is MNHNS and CDR2 is SASEGT. This CDR3 spans 15 amino acids. V was pared by 5 bases and J by 0 bases, with 13 bases between. The CDR3: CASSSPDRYQETQYF. DNA of the CDR3: TGTGCCAGCAGTTCCCCTGACAGGTACCAAGAGACCCAGTACTTC.

The chain carries TRBV6-6 and TRBJ1-1, with D unclear. This CDR3 comprises 16 residues. Germline values: CDR1 MNHNY, CDR2 SVGAGI (reference sequence). V shed 0 bases and J shed 1 base, with 12 bases lying between them. The CDR3 region is CASSYSINQPNTEAFF. The CDR3 coding sequence is TGTGCCAGCAGTTACTCGATTAACCAACCGAACACTGAAGCTTTCTTT.

The rearrangement uses TRBV5-1 and TRBJ1-1; D unresolved. Germline loops: CDR1 SGHRS, CDR2 YFSETQ. With 4 bases removed from V and 3 bases from J, the gap between germline ends came to 16 bases. The CDR3 is 15 amino acids. The CDR3: CASSPRPEGDTEAFF. CDR3 DNA: TGCGCCAGCAGCCCAAGGCCCGAGGGAGACACTGAAGCTTTCTTT.

This clonotype was counted ten times or more. This chain joins TRBV6-1 and TRBJ1-2; D remains unclear. The germline CDR1 and CDR2 sequences are MNHNS and SASEGT. The CDR3 has 14 amino acids. The V gene lost 7 bases and the J gene lost 4 bases, with 16 bases spanning the gap. The CDR3 is CASTEAKSPYGYTF. Written as DNA, the CDR3 is TGTGCCAGCACCGAAGCAAAAAGCCCCTATGGCTACACCTTC.

The chain combines TRBV12-3 or TRBV12-4 with TRBJ2-7, with D possibly matching TRBD1 (5 bases). The CDR3 length is 14 residues. The V end was cut by 3 bases, the J end by 2 bases, with 11 bases between. DNA of the CDR3: TGTGCCAGCAGTTTTGCAGGGCTAACCTACGAGCAGTACTTC. It is translated as CASSFAGLTYEQYF.

Remarks on this clonotype: Given a much more abundant clone one base away, this may be a read error. The rearrangement uses TRBV7-6 and TRBJ2-1, with D tentatively TRBD1 (6 bases). The CDR3 has 14 residues. Germline V gene lookup returns CDR1 SGHVS and CDR2 FNYEAQ. The CDR3 spells CANSLPRGSNEQFF. The CDR3 DNA follows: TGTGCCAACAGCTTACCCAGGGGCTCCAATGAGCAGTTCTTC.

This clonotype was observed a handful of times. The rearrangement uses TRBV7-6 and TRBJ1-2, with D possibly matching TRBD1 (6 bases). From germline, CDR1 is SGHVS and CDR2 FNYEAQ. Trimming left V 0 bases short and J 7 bases short, with 21 bases between. CDR3 size: 17 residues. CDR3 nucleotide sequence: TGTGCCAGCAGCTTAGCAGCCAGTGCCCCCGAGGGGGGTGGCTACACCTTC. This sequence encodes CASSLAASAPEGGGYTF. The complete variable domain, with remaining parts taken from reference TRBV7-6 and TRBJ1-2, reads GAGVSQSPRYKVTKRGQDVALRCDPISGHVSLYWYRQALGQGPEFLTYFNYEAQQDKSGLPNDRFSAERPEGSISTLTIQRTEQRDSAMYRCASSLAASAPEGGGYTFGSGTRLTVV.

The J gene is TRBJ2-3, the V gene TRBV4-2, with 12 positions matching TRBD2. The CDR3 spans 18 residues. CDR1 and CDR2 from the germline V gene are LGHNA and YNFKEQ. V was pared by 0 bases and J by 4 bases, with 8 bases of the junction left unmatched. CDR3 amino acids: CASSQDPLAGGPPDTQYF. The CDR3 DNA is TGTGCCAGCAGCCAAGACCCCCTAGCGGGGGGGCCTCCAGATACGCAGTATTTT.

The rearrangement links TRBV4-1 to TRBJ2-7; TRBD1 agrees at 7 bases. The CDR3 spans 16 residues. CDR1 and CDR2 from the germline V gene are MGHRA and YSYEKL. V lost 0 bases, J lost 3 bases, and 8 bases stayed unmatched. This chain's CDR3 is CASSQEGDSGLYEQYF. CDR3 DNA: TGCGCCAGCAGCCAAGAGGGGGACAGTGGACTCTACGAGCAGTACTTC.

This clonotype has a handful of counts. This chain connects TRBV29-1 to TRBJ2-2; D is possibly TRBD1 or TRBD2 (5 bases each). CDR3 size: 14 residues. In germline, CDR1 is SQVTM, CDR2 ANQGSEA. V was shortened by 2 bases and J by 4 bases, with 11 bases between the two germline ends. CDR3 in DNA: TGCAGCGTTGAAAGGGGACCTCTCACCGGGGAGCTGTTTTTT. The encoded protein is CSVERGPLTGELFF.

The chain uses TRBV5-6 and TRBJ1-5, with unresolved D. V was trimmed by 1 base and J by 9 bases, leaving 11 bases between them. The CDR3 covers 13 residues. CDR1 is SGHDT, CDR2 YYEEEE, per germline. CDR3 in DNA: TGTGCCAGCAGCTTGCGGGGTCGTTGGCCCCAGCATTTT. It is translated as CASSLRGRWPQHF.